This TCR beta chain originates from a study of T cells after posttransplantation cyclophosphamide. Points from the study as a whole: Later blood repertoires were often dominated by clones from the donor CD8+ memory compartment. After PTCy, TRB diversity resembled that of CNI/methotrexate controls. Tissue-infiltrating T cells from skin or gut overlapped little with blood T cells.

Using immunoSEQ multiplex PCR, the repertoire was profiled, and TCRdb retains in-frame clones only, with some absent. The repertoire holds more than 20,000 clones, roughly nine tenths seen once, with about 2% in the top ten. CDR3 length: 15 residues. Germline CDR1 is KGHSH and CDR2 is LQKENI. Between the trimmed V and J ends, which lost 0 bases and 8 bases, there was a span of 13 bases. Controls had myeloablative marrow grafts with methotrexate and calcineurin inhibitor, sampled at 1 year. This clone came up a few times. Its antigen is not known. The chain couples TRBV18 to TRBJ1-4, with D hard to call. The clonotype comes from a female patient aged 30-39 years who received an allogeneic stem cell transplant from an unrelated donor, was CMV-positive, and had acute and chronic GVHD. Some T cells may arise from the graft donor. This specimen consisted of PBMCs, obtained just over 350 days after allogeneic stem cell transplant with calcineurin inhibitor and methotrexate. In DNA, the CDR3 is TGTGCCAGCTCACCACCGCCTGGGTACGGGGAAAAACTGTTTTTT. This translates into CASSPPPGYGEKLFF.